The 5 T cell receptor beta chains below come from one sample, sequenced in a study of shared clonotypes between healthy human individuals. Some clones are missing from TCRdb's copy, which holds only in-frame ones; the method was immunoSEQ multiplex PCR. The repertoire consists of about 530,000 clones, with 90% to 97% occurring once and the leading ten covering about 0.057%. Material: naive CD4+ T cells sorted from blood. This sample's subset: CD45RA+ positively selected. The receptors here all came from a woman aged 25 to 39 in good health.

The chain recombines TRBV28 with TRBJ1-1; D gene unclear. CDR1 and CDR2 from the germline V gene are MDHEN and SYDVKM. The CDR3 is made up of 13 amino acids. Trimming shortened V by 5 bases and J by 10 bases, and 17 bases separated the two germline ends. This CDR3 reads CASSPGWKRGAFF. CDR3 DNA sequence: TGTGCCAGCAGTCCCGGATGGAAACGAGGAGCTTTCTTT.

The chain joins TRBV19 to TRBJ1-1; TRBD1 matches 7 bases. V lost 7 bases, J lost 4 bases, and 18 bases stayed unmatched. The CDR3 is made up of 17 amino acids. The germline V gene encodes CDR1 LNHDA and CDR2 SQIVND (reference sequence). The CDR3 nucleotides read TGTGCCAGTACCCCCTGGGCCAAAGGGACAGCGAGCACTGAAGCTTTCTTT. This encodes CASTPWAKGTASTEAFF. The full variable domain, with the rest looked up from reference TRBV19 and TRBJ1-1, is DGGITQSPKYLFRKEGQNVTLSCEQNLNHDAMYWYRQDPGQGLRLIYYSQIVNDFQKGDIAEGYSVSREKKESFPLTVTSAQKNPTAFYLCASTPWAKGTASTEAFFGQGTRLTVV.

This chain links TRBV11-2 with TRBJ2-5, with 12 bases fitting TRBD2. Unmatched junction bases numbered 4, after V lost 3 bases and J lost 2 bases. This CDR3 spans 16 amino acids. Germline values: CDR1 SGHAT, CDR2 FQNNGV. Written as DNA, the CDR3 is TGTGCCAGCAGCTTGGGACTAGCGGGCGGACAAGAGACCCAGTACTTC. Its protein is CASSLGLAGGQETQYF.

The chain employs TRBV11-2 and TRBJ2-7; D remains unclear. This CDR3 has 15 amino acids. V was trimmed by 3 bases and J by 4 bases, leaving 16 bases between them. CDR1 is SGHAT, CDR2 FQNNGV, per germline. CDR3 sequence (DNA): TGTGCCAGCAGCTTGCGTTCAACAGTCGGTTACGAGCAGTACTTC. Translating it yields CASSLRSTVGYEQYF. The full variable domain, with the rest looked up from reference TRBV11-2 and TRBJ2-7, is EAGVAQSPRYKIIEKRQSVAFWCNPISGHATLYWYQQILGQGPKLLIQFQNNGVVDDSQLPKDRFSAERLKGVDSTLKIQPAKLEDSAVYLCASSLRSTVGYEQYFGPGTRLTVT.

This rearrangement joins TRBV19 to TRBJ2-2, with a weak D call TRBD1 (5 bases). Trimming took off 2 bases at V and 3 bases at J, with 10 bases between the two ends. In germline, CDR1 is LNHDA, CDR2 SQIVND (reference sequence). CDR3 length: 15 amino acids. In DNA, the CDR3 is TGTGCCAGTAGTATATCCAGGGTGGACACCGGGGAGCTGTTTTTT. Its protein product is CASSISRVDTGELFF. The full variable domain, in which reference TRBV19 and TRBJ2-2 provide the parts outside the CDR3, is DGGITQSPKYLFRKEGQNVTLSCEQNLNHDAMYWYRQDPGQGLRLIYYSQIVNDFQKGDIAEGYSVSREKKESFPLTVTSAQKNPTAFYLCASSISRVDTGELFFGEGSRLTVL.